This TCR beta chain was sequenced during a study of T cells in Graves' hyperthyroidism and ophthalmopathy. Amplification yielded TCR beta CDR3 regions, with RNA transcripts as the source. First-round RT-PCR with HTBI primers amplified the TCR CDR3 region. TCRdb reanalysed the multiplex PCR reads using MiXCR and keeps one entry per CDR3 protein. Counted here are around 350,000 distinct CDR3 sequences, approximately 19% occurring once; the ten biggest clones make up roughly 3.5%. The study's findings and limits: Blood samples included most of the expanded thyroid clonotypes exceeding 0.001.

Stable hyperthyroidism: no ophthalmopathy progression over 18 months of follow-up. Uncontrolled infection, other autoimmune disease, pregnancy and lactation each barred patients from inclusion. PBMCs were derived from approximately 10 ml fresh peripheral blood. CDR1 and CDR2 from the germline V gene are MNHEY and SVGEGT. CDR3 length: 13 amino acids. Trimming took off 6 bases at V and 1 base at J, with 9 bases between the two ends. This clonotype was seen ten or more times. What it recognizes is unknown. The clonotype originates from a woman aged 18-35 years with Graves' hyperthyroidism. The sample comprised blood. The J gene is TRBJ1-1, the V gene TRBV6-2 or TRBV6-3; D call uncertain. CDR3 loop: CASRLTQNTEAFF. DNA of the CDR3: TGTGCCAGCAGGCTGACACAGAACACTGAAGCTTTCTTT.